The clone carrying this T cell receptor (beta chain) was counted many times. Its antigen is currently unknown. This record belongs to a study of human T cells and chemical hapten exposure. Noted time point: patch test 2, 6 weeks after DPC sensitization. Stated treatment: therapeutic diphenylcyclopropenone sensitization with weekly scalp DPC. The study extracted total RNA from unfractionated whole blood. TCRdb reprocessed the RACE reads via MiXCR and lists one record per CDR3 protein. The table has about 140,000 distinct CDR3 sequences, roughly 12% seen once; the top ten hold 1.4%. Broader study findings: TCRs above 1 in 1000 frequency stayed constant with DPC sensitization.

This TCR was sampled from a woman in her fifties or sixties with alopecia areata. Some clones in this sample may be carry-over from other donors' samples. The material sequenced was whole blood, taken in connection with sensitization to the hapten diphenylcyclopropenone (DPC).

DNA for the CDR3: TGCAGCGTCGCCCTAACAGGGGGCTATGGCTACACCTTC. Translated, it gives CSVALTGGYGYTF. The J gene is TRBJ1-2, the V gene TRBV29-1; 8 bases are shared with TRBD1. The CDR3 loop spans 13 amino acids. The V gene end was trimmed by 6 bases and the J gene end by 4 bases; junction bases not matched to a gene: 7. CDR1 and CDR2 (germline): SQVTM, ANQGSEA.